Listed below are T cell receptor beta chains from one sample, sequenced in a study of blood T cell repertoires in COVID-19. Only in-frame clones appear in the TCRdb table, and some are missing; sequencing was by immunoSEQ multiplex PCR. Here the sample spans around 75,000 clones, around 89% being singletons. The specimen sequenced was peripheral blood. These receptors all stem from a human donor in a cohort sampled during active COVID-19. The CDR3 runs from the conserved cysteine through the conserved F or W. The D gene is left open where the match is weak.

J,D,V,CDR3
TRBJ1-6,TRBD1,TRBV19,CASSIRDRDSPLHF
TRBJ2-3,TRBD2,TRBV10-3,CAIGPTSGRGADTQYF
TRBJ1-2,TRBD1,TRBV27,CASMSPDRAKGYTF
TRBJ1-6,.,TRBV6-5,CASSYSTDNSPLHF
TRBJ1-4,.,TRBV28,CASSRGVPEKLFF
TRBJ1-1,.,TRBV14,CASGGGRNTEAFF
TRBJ2-5,.,TRBV19,CASSLGQKQETQYF
TRBJ1-2,.,TRBV27,CASSPGVGGYGYTF
TRBJ2-7,.,TRBV29-1,CSVEGLADSYEQYF
TRBJ2-1,TRBD1,TRBV4-2,CASSQEGQYNEQFF
TRBJ2-1,TRBD2,TRBV11-1,CASSRGLAGANNEQFF
TRBJ2-5,.,TRBV3-1/TRBV3-2,CASSQGLGRETQYF
TRBJ2-1,TRBD2,TRBV5-4,CASSRTSGNNNEQFF
TRBJ1-4,TRBD1,TRBV20-1,CSASPTGGSREKLFF
TRBJ2-2,TRBD1,TRBV30,CAWSARTGLNTGELFF
TRBJ1-2,.,TRBV3-1/TRBV3-2,CASSHSYGYTF